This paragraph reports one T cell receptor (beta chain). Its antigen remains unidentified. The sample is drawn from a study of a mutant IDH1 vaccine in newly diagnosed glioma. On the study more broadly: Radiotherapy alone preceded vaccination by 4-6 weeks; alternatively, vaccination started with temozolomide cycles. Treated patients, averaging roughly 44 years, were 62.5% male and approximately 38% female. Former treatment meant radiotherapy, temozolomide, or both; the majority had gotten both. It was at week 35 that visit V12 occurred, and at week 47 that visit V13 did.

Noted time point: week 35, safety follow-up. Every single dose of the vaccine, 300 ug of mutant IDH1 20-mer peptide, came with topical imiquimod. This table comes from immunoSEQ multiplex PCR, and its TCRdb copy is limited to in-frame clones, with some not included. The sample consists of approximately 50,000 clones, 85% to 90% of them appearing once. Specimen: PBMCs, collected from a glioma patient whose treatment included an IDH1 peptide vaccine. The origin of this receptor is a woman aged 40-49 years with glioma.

CDR3 nucleotide sequence: TGTGCCAGCTCACCCGAGACAGGCTATAATTCACCCCTCCACTTT. Residues: CASSPETGYNSPLHF. The gene calls are TRBV18 and TRBJ1-6; TRBD1 might be the D (6 bases). The CDR3 totals 15 residues. The germline V gene has CDR1 KGHSH and CDR2 LQKENI. Between the trimmed V and J ends, which lost 3 bases and 3 bases, there was a span of 9 bases.